These 4 T cell receptor beta chains came from one sample sequenced in a study of T cell repertoires in cytomegalovirus infection. The antigens of these receptors remain unknown. TCRdb re-called the reads through MiXCR, storing one row per CDR3 protein. The profile shows about 770,000 distinct CDR3 sequences, about 29% of them singletons. This material consisted of cultured CD8+ T cells from PBMCs, taken from culture after CMV antigen stimulation. These receptors were collected from a human donor in good health (CMV status not recorded). Some clones in this sample may be carry-over from other donors' samples.

This clonotype was found a few times. This chain links TRBV12-3 or TRBV12-4 with TRBJ2-7, with D uncertain. This CDR3 is 15 amino acids long. V was shortened by 5 bases and J by 2 bases, with 16 bases between the two germline ends. This CDR3 is CASSLNSDGPYEQYF. DNA for the CDR3: TGTGCCAGCAGTCTTAATTCCGACGGGCCCTACGAGCAGTACTTC.

This rearrangement joins TRBV28 to TRBJ1-5, with D unclear. Trimming shortened V by 8 bases and J by 0 bases, and 11 bases separated the two germline ends. Germline V gene lookup returns CDR1 MDHEN and CDR2 SYDVKM. The CDR3 is 14 residues long. The chain's CDR3 is CASARYNSNQPQHF. In DNA, the CDR3 is TGTGCCAGCGCCCGTTATAATAGCAATCAGCCCCAGCATTTT.

The V gene is TRBV9, the J gene TRBJ2-6; D might be TRBD2 (6 bases). Trimming removed 4 bases from V and 0 bases from J, with 17 bases in between. Germline V lookup: CDR1 SGDLS, CDR2 YYNGEE. The CDR3 is 18 amino acids. The CDR3 protein is CASSPVPGENSGANVLTF. The CDR3 DNA reads TGTGCCAGCAGCCCGGTTCCGGGGGAAAACTCTGGGGCCAACGTCCTGACTTTC.

The chain joins TRBV12-3 or TRBV12-4 to TRBJ1-3; 7 bases fit TRBD1. After removal of 5 bases from V and 8 bases from J, the junction contained 6 bases not matched to a gene. CDR3 size: 13 residues. The CDR3 nucleotides are TGTGCCAGCAGTCCAACAGGGGCCGACACCATATATTTT. Its translation is CASSPTGADTIYF.